This TCR beta chain was profiled in a study of metastatic and nonmetastatic thyroid tumors. Study-level results: Benign nodules reportedly had significantly lower TCR beta diversity than malignant thyroid tumors in blood and tumor.

Thyroid surgery was performed in patients who had received no treatment beforehand. TCRdb re-called clones from the PCR reads using MiXCR. The sample shows 30,000 to 40,000 clones, about a third of them seen only once. With respect to this clone: Its antigen remains unidentified.

The TCR was taken from a female donor with papillary thyroid cancer or a benign thyroid nodule (not recorded which). Some clones in this sample may be carry-over from other donors' samples. The sample comprised tumor tissue.

The CDR3 protein is CSARDLPPSQDTQYF. The CDR3 bases are TGCAGTGCTAGAGATCTGCCCCCTTCGCAAGATACGCAGTATTTT. This sequence joins TRBV20-1 and TRBJ2-3; no reliable D call. This CDR3 is 15 amino acids long. Trimming removed 0 bases from V and 5 bases from J, with 15 bases in between. Germline values: CDR1 DFQATT, CDR2 SNEGSKA (reference sequence).